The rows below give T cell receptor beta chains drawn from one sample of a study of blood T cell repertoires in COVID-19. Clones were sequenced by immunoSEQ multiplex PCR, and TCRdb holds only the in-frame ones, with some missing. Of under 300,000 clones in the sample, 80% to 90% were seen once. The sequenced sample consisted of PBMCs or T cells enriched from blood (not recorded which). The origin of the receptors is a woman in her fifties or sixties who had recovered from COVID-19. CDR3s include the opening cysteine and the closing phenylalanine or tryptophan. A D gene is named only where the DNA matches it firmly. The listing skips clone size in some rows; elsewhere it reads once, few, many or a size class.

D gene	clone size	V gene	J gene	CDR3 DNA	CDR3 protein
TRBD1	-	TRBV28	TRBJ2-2	TGTGCCAGCAGCCTGACCCGGACAGGGGTCGTCGGGGAGCTGTTTTTT	CASSLTRTGVVGELFF
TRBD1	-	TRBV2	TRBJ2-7	TGTGCCAGCAGCTTGGACAGGGGGTACGAGCAGTACTTC	CASSLDRGYEQYF
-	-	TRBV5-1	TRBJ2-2	TGCGCCAGCAGCTCCCTCGGGACGAACACCGGGGAGCTGTTTTTT	CASSSLGTNTGELFF
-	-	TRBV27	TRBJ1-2	TGTGCCAGCAGCCAACAGGGATCCTATGGCTACACCTTC	CASSQQGSYGYTF
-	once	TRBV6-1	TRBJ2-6	TGTGCCAGCAGTGAACGAAACATGGCCAACGTCCTGACTTTC	CASSERNMANVLTF
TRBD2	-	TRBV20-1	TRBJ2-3	TGCAGTGCTAGTTGGCGGGAGAGCACAGATACGCAGTATTTT	CSASWRESTDTQYF
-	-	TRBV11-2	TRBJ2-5	TGTGCCAGCAGCTTAGACCAGGAAGAGACCCAGTACTTC	CASSLDQEETQYF
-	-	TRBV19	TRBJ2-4	TGTGCCAGTAGTAATCCTAGCGTCCTAGCCAAAAACATTCAGTACTTC	CASSNPSVLAKNIQYF
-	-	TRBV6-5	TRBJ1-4	TGTGCCAGCAGTTACTTTTCGGGAAGCGGAAAACTGTTTTTT	CASSYFSGSGKLFF
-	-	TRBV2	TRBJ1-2	TGTGCCAGCAGTGAAGCGCCAGGGGGCTACACCTTC	CASSEAPGGYTF
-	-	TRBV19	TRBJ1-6	TGTGCCAGTAGTATCTCAGGGCCTACGAGGCCCCTCCACTTT	CASSISGPTRPLHF
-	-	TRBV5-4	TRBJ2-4	TGTGCCAGCAGCTTGGTTTCAGGGGGGAACATTCAGTACTTC	CASSLVSGGNIQYF
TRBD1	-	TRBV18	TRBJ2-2	TGTGCCAGCTCACTGGACAGGTTGGCCACCGGGGAGCTGTTTTTT	CASSLDRLATGELFF
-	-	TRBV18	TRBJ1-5	TGTGCCAGCTCACCATCACGGACCGGCAGGGGCGAACAGCCCCAGCATTTT	CASSPSRTGRGEQPQHF
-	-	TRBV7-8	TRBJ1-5	TGTGCCAGCAGAGACAGTTACAATCAGCCCCAGCATTTT	CASRDSYNQPQHF
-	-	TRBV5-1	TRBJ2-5	TGCGCCAGCAGCCCTCGGACTCCCCAAGAGACCCAGTACTTC	CASSPRTPQETQYF
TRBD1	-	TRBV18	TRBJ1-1	TGTGCCAGCTCACCTTACAAGACAGGGGGCCGAACTGAAGCTTTCTTT	CASSPYKTGGRTEAFF
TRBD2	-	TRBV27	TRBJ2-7	TGTGCCAGCAGACGGACGGGAAGATTGGGTCTAGCGGGAGGGCTGTACGAGCAGTACTTC	CASRRTGRLGLAGGLYEQYF
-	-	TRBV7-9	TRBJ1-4	TGTGCCAGCAGCCCACCAACGGGTTATGAAAAACTGTTTTTT	CASSPPTGYEKLFF
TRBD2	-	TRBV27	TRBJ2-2	TGTGCCAGCAGTTTACTTTCGGGAGGGATCTCCGGGGAGCTGTTTTTT	CASSLLSGGISGELFF
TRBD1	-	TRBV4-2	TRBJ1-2	TGTGCCAGCAGCCAAGGAACAGGGGGTGGCTACACCTTC	CASSQGTGGGYTF
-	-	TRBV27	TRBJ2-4	TGTGCCAGCAGTGAACCCGACTCGGCCAAAAACATTCAGTACTTC	CASSEPDSAKNIQYF
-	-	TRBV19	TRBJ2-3	TGTGCCAGTAGTCCCCAGGATAGCGGAATCCGGGATACGCAGTATTTT	CASSPQDSGIRDTQYF
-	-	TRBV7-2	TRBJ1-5	TGTGCCAGCAGCTTAGTGGGGACACTTAGCAATCAGCCCCAGCATTTT	CASSLVGTLSNQPQHF
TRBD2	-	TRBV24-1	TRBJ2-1	TGTGCCACCAGTGATTCTAGCGGGAATTACAATGAGCAGTTCTTC	CATSDSSGNYNEQFF
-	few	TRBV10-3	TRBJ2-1	TGTGCCATCAGTGGGGTGCTAGTCCCCTCCTACAATGAGCAGTTCTTC	CAISGVLVPSYNEQFF
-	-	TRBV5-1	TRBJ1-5	TGCGCCAGCAGCCCCTATAGCAATCAGCCCCAGCATTTT	CASSPYSNQPQHF
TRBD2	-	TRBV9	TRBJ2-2	TGTGCCAGCAGCGTAGATCCGCTAGCGGGAGGGCCGAACACCGGGGAGCTGTTTTTT	CASSVDPLAGGPNTGELFF
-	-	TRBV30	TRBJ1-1	TGTGCCTGGAGTATACCTCCAGGGGAAGCTTTCTTT	CAWSIPPGEAFF
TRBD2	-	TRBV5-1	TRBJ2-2	TGCGCCAGCAGCTTGGTGGGACTAGCGAACACCGGGGAGCTGTTTTTT	CASSLVGLANTGELFF
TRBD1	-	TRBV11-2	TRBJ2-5	TGTGCCAGCAGCCTCGGACAGGGTGAGACCCAGTACTTC	CASSLGQGETQYF
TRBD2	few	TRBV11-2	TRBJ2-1	TGTGCCAGCAGCCCGCTGGCGGGAGGACCGTTACAGGGGCAGTTCTTC	CASSPLAGGPLQGQFF
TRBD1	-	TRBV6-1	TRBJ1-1	TGTGCCAGCAGTGAGCTGAGGGGGCCGAACACTGAAGCTTTCTTT	CASSELRGPNTEAFF
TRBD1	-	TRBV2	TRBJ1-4	TGTGCCAGCAGAGATCAGGGGGCTAGTGAAAAACTGTTTTTT	CASRDQGASEKLFF
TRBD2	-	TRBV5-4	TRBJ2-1	TGTGCCAGCAGCGCGGGACTAGCGGTCTACAATGAGCAGTTCTTC	CASSAGLAVYNEQFF
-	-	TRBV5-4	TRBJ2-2	TGTGCCAGCAGCTTCGGTAGGAGCGGGACCGGGGAGCTGTTTTTT	CASSFGRSGTGELFF
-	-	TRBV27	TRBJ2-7	TGTGCCAGCAGTTTCCGGGGGAAGACCTACGAGCAGTACTTC	CASSFRGKTYEQYF
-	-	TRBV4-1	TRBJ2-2	TGCGCCAGCAGTCCCACTAGACACAACACCGGGGAGCTGTTTTTT	CASSPTRHNTGELFF
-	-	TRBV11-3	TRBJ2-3	TGTGCCAGCAGCGTGACAGTTACAGATACGCAGTATTTT	CASSVTVTDTQYF
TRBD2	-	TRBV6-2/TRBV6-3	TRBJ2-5	TGTGCCAGCAGTTCACTAGCGGGCCTCCAAGAGACCCAGTACTTC	CASSSLAGLQETQYF
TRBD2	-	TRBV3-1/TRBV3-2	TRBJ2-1	TGTGCCAGCAGCCCCGGACTAGCGGAATACAATGAGCAGTTCTTC	CASSPGLAEYNEQFF
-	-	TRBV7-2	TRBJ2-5	TGTGCCAGCAGCTTAGTGCGGGGCTCCAAGACCCAGTACTTC	CASSLVRGSKTQYF
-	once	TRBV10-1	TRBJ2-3	TGCGCCAACGGCGGGAGCACAGATACGCAGTATTTT	CANGGSTDTQYF
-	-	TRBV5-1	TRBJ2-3	TGCGCCAGCTATCTCGGGGGATCCCGAGATACGCAGTATTTT	CASYLGGSRDTQYF
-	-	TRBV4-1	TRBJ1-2	TGCGCCAGCAGCCAAGGTAGTCAAGACTACTATGGCTACACCTTC	CASSQGSQDYYGYTF
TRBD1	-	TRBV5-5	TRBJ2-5	TGTGCCAGCAGCTTTCAGACAGGGCGCCAAGAGACCCAGTACTTC	CASSFQTGRQETQYF
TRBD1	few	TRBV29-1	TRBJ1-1	TGCAGCGTTCACAGGGGGCTTGGCACTGAAGCTTTCTTT	CSVHRGLGTEAFF
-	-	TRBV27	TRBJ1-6	TGTGCCAGCAACCAGGAGGGAGGTAATTCACCCCTCCACTTT	CASNQEGGNSPLHF